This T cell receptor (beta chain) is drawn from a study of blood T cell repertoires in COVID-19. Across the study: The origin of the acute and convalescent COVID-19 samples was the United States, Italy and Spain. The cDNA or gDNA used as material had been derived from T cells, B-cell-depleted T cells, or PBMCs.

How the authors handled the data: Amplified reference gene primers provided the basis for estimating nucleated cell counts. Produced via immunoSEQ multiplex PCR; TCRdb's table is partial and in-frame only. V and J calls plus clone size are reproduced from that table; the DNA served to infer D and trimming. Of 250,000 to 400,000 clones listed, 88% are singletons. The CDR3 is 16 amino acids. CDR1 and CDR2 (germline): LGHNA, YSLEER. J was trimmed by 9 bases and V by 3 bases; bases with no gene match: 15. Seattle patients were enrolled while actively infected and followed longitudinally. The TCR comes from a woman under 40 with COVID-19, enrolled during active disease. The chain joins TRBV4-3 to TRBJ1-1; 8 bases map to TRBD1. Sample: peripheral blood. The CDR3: CASSQERQGPMFKAFF. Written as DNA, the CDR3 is TGCGCCAGCAGCCAGGAACGACAGGGGCCGATGTTTAAAGCTTTCTTT.